This paragraph covers one T cell receptor beta chain sequence. This sample is part of a study of blood T cells in healthy people across ages. Combining a sample-barcoded 5' primer with a J-beta primer mix, a second PCR ran for about 6 to 11 cycles. Carrying 12 random nucleotides, a template-switch adaptor labeled each individual cDNA molecule. TCRdb reprocessed the 5' RACE reads with MiXCR, giving one entry per CDR3 protein. The data show approximately 800,000 distinct CDR3 sequences, under 30% seen once. The germline CDR1 and CDR2 sequences are SGHTA and FQGNSA. The CDR3 has 15 amino acids. V was trimmed by 2 bases and J by 5 bases, leaving 13 bases between them. These same records also appear under a second study, on T cells of mothers and their children. That source adds: The yield was over 9.5 million TCR beta CDR3 reads from each mother and a few million from each child. Comparable shaping of TCR recombination output by thymic selection was observed in related and unrelated pairs.

The clonotype originates from a boy aged 10-17 years in good health. The gene calls are TRBV7-2 and TRBJ2-1; D is uncertain. What was sequenced was blood. The CDR3 region is CASSLTPGENNEQFF. The CDR3 DNA sequence: TGTGCCAGCAGCTTAACGCCAGGCGAGAACAATGAGCAGTTCTTC.